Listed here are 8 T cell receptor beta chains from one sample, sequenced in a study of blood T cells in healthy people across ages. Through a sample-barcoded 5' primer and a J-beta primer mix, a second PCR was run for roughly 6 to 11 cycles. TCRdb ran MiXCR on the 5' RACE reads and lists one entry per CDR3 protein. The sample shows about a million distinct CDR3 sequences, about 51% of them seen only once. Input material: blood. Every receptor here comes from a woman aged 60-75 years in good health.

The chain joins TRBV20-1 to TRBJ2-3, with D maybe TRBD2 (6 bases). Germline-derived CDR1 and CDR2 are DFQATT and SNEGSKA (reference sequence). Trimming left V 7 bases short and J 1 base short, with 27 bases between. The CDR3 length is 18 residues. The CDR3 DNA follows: TGCAGTGTCAGGAGGCTAGCGTCCTACACGAGGGGCACAGATACGCAGTATTTT. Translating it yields CSVRRLASYTRGTDTQYF.

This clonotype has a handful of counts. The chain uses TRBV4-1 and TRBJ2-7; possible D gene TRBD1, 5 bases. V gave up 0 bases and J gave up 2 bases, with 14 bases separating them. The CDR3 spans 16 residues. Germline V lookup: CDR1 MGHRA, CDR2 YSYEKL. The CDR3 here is CASSQEPGSRAYEQYF. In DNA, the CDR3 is TGCGCCAGCAGCCAAGAGCCGGGTTCCAGGGCCTACGAGCAGTACTTC.

The CDR3 bases are TGTGCCAGCAGCTTAGCCGGACAGGGGCGGGAGCAGTACTTC. It encodes CASSLAGQGREQYF. The chain uses TRBV7-2 and TRBJ2-5, with 9 bases that match TRBD1. Germline CDR1 and CDR2: SGHTA and FQGNSA. V lost 0 bases and J lost 11; bases outside the gene matches: 7. The CDR3 covers 14 residues.

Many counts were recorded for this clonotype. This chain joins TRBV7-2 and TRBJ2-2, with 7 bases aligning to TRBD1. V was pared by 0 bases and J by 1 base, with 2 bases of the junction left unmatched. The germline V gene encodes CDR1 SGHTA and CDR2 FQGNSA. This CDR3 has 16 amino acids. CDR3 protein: CASSLARGRNTGELFF. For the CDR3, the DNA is TGTGCCAGCAGCTTAGCTAGGGGGCGGAACACCGGGGAGCTGTTTTTT.

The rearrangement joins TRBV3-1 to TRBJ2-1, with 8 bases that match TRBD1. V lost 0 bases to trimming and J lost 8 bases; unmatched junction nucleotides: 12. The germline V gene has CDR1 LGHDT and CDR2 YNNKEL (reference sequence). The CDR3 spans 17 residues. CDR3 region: CASSQDRWSDRADEQFF. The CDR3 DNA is TGTGCCAGCAGCCAAGATCGGTGGTCGGACAGGGCGGATGAGCAGTTCTTC.

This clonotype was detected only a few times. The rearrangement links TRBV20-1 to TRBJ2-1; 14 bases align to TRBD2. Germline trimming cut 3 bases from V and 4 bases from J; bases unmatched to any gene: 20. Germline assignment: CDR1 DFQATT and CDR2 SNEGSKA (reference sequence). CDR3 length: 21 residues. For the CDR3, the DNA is TGCAGTGCTAGGCCCTCGCCGGGACTAGCGGGAGAAAGGGTGGGGTACAATGAGCAGTTCTTC. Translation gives CSARPSPGLAGERVGYNEQFF.

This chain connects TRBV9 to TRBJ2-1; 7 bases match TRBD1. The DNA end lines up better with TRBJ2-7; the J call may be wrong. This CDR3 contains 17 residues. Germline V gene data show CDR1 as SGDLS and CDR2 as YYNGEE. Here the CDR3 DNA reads TGTGCCAGCAGCGTAGGAAAGACAGGGAGCTCCTACAATGAGCAGTACTTC. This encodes CASSVGKTGSSYNEQYF.

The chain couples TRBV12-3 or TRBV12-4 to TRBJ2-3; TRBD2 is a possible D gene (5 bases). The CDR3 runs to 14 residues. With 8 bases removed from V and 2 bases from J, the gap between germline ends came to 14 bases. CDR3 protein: CASWRAATTDTQYF. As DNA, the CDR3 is TGTGCCAGCTGGCGGGCAGCCACCACAGATACGCAGTATTTT.